This T cell receptor (beta chain) was identified during a study of T cell responses to AZD1222 COVID-19 vaccine. Here immunoSEQ multiplex PCR was the method, and the copy in TCRdb shows in-frame clones only, minus some. Among tens of thousands of clones listed, around nine tenths were seen once. Germline CDR1 is MGHRA and CDR2 is YSYEKL. Trimming took 0 bases from V and 3 from J, leaving 7 bases between them. CDR3 size: 14 residues. The chain joins TRBV4-1 to TRBJ2-3; D uncertain. The origin of this receptor is an adult who received the AZD1222 COVID-19 vaccine. The input for sequencing was peripheral blood, taken 28 days after the second AZD1222 dose. This CDR3 is CASSQDVPTDTQYF. In nucleotides, the CDR3 is TGCGCCAGCAGCCAAGATGTCCCGACAGATACGCAGTATTTT.